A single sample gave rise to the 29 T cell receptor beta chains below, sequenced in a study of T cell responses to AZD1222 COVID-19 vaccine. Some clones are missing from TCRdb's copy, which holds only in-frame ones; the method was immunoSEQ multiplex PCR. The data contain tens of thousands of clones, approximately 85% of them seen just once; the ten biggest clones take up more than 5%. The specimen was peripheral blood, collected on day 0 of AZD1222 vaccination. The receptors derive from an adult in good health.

This chain's CDR3 is CSAEDIEQFF. Written as DNA, the CDR3 is TGCAGCGCCGAGGACATTGAGCAGTTCTTC. V gene TRBV29-1 combines with J gene TRBJ2-1; possible D gene TRBD1, 5 bases. Germline V gene sequence: CDR1 SQVTM, CDR2 ANQGSEA. The V gene lost 7 bases and the J gene lost 9 bases, with 10 bases spanning the gap. The CDR3 is 10 residues long.

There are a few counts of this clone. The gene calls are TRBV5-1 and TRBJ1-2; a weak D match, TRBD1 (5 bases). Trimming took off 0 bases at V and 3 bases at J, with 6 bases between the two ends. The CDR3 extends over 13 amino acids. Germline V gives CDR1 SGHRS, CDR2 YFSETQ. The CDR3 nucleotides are TGCGCCAGCAGCTTGGAAGGGGACTATGGCTACACCTTC. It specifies CASSLEGDYGYTF. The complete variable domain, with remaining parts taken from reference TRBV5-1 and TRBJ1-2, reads KAGVTQTPRYLIKTRGQQVTLSCSPISGHRSVSWYQQTPGQGLQFLFEYFSETQRNKGNFPGRFSGRQFSNSRSEMNVSTLELGDSALYLCASSLEGDYGYTFGSGTRLTVV.

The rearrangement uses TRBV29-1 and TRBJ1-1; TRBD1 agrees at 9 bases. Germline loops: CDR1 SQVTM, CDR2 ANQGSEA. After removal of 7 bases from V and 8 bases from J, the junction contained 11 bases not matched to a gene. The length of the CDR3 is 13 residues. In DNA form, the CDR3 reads TGCAGCGCCGCGGCAACAGGGGGCAGAGAAGCTTTCTTT. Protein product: CSAAATGGREAFF.

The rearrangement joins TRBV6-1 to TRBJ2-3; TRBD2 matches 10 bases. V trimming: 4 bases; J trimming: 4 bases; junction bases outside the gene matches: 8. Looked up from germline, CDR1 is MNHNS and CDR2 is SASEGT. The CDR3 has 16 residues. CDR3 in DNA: TGTGCCAGCAGTGGATTAGCGGGGGGAGGGGCAGATACGCAGTATTTT. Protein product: CASSGLAGGGADTQYF.

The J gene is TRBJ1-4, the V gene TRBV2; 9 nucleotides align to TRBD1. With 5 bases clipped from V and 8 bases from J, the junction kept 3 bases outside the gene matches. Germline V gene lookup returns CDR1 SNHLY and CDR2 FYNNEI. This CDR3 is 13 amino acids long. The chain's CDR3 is CASSPDRGEKLFF. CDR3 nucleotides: TGTGCCAGCAGTCCCGACAGGGGGGAAAAACTGTTTTTT.

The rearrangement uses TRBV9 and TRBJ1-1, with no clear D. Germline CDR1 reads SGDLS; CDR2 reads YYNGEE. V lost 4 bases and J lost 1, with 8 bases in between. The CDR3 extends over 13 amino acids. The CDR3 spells CASSKDGNTEAFF. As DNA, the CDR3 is TGTGCCAGCAGCAAGGACGGGAACACTGAAGCTTTCTTT. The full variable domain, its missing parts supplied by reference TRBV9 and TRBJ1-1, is DSGVTQTPKHLITATGQRVTLRCSPRSGDLSVYWYQQSLDQGLQFLIQYYNGEERAKGNILERFSAQQFPDLHSELNLSSLELGDSALYFCASSKDGNTEAFFGQGTRLTVV.

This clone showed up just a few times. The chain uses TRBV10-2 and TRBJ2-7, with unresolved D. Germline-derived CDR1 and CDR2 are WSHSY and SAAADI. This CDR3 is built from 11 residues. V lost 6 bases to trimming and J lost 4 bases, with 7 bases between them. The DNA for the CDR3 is TGCGCCAGCAGCCTGGGTTACGAGCAGTACTTC. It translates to CASSLGYEQYF.

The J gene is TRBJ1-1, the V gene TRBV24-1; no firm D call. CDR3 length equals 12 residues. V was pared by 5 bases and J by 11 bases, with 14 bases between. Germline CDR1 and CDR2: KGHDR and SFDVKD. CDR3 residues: CATSGMDGVAFF. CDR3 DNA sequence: TGTGCCACCAGTGGGATGGACGGAGTGGCTTTCTTT.

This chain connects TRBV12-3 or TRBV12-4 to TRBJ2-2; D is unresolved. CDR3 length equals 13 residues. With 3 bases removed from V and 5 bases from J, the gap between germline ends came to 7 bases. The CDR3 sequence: CASSFLRTGELFF. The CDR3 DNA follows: TGTGCCAGCAGTTTTCTACGGACCGGGGAGCTGTTTTTT.

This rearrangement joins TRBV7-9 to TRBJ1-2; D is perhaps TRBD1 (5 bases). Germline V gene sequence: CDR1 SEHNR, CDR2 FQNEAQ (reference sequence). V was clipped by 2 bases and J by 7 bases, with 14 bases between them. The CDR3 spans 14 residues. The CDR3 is CASSLLGQATGYTF. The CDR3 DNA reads TGTGCCAGCAGCTTACTCGGACAAGCGACTGGCTACACCTTC.

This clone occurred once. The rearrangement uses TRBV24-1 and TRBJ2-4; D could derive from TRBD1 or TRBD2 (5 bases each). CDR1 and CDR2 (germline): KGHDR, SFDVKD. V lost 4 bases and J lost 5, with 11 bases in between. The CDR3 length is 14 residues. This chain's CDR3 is CATSESGPQNIQYF. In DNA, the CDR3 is TGTGCCACCAGTGAGTCGGGACCCCAAAACATTCAGTACTTC.

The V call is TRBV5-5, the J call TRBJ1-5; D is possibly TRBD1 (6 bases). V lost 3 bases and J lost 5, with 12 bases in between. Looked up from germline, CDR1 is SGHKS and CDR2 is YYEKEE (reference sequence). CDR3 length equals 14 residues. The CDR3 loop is CASSYAGAYQPQHF. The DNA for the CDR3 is TGTGCCAGCAGCTACGCAGGGGCATATCAGCCCCAGCATTTT.

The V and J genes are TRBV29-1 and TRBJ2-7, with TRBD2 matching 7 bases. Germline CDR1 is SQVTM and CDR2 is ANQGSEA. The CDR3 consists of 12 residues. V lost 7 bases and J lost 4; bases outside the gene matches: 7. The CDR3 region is CSASGGGYEQYF. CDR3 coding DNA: TGCAGCGCCTCGGGGGGAGGTTACGAGCAGTACTTC.

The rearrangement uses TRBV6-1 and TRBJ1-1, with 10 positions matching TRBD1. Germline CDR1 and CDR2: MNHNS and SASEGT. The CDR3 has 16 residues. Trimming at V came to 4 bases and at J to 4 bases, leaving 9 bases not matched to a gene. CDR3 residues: CASSGGQGVLGTEAFF. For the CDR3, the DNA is TGTGCCAGCAGTGGAGGACAGGGGGTCTTGGGCACTGAAGCTTTCTTT.

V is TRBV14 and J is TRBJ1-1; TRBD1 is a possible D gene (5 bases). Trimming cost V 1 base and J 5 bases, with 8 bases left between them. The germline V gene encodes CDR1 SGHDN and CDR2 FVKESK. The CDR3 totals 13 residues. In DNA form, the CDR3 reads TGTGCCAGCAGCCAAGGGGGCAGAACTGAAGCTTTCTTT. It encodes CASSQGGRTEAFF.

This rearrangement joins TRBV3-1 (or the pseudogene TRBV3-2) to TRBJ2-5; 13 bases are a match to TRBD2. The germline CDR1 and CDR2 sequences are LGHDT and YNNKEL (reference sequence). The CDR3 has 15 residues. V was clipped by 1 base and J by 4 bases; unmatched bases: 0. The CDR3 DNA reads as TGTGCCAGCAGCCAAGGACTAGCGGGGGGAGAGACCCAGTACTTC. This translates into CASSQGLAGGETQYF.

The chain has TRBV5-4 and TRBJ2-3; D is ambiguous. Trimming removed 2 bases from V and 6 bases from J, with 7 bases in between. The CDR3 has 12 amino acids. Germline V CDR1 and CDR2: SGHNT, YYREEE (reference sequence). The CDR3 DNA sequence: TGTGCCAGCAGCTTTGCCCTGGATACGCAGTATTTT. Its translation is CASSFALDTQYF.

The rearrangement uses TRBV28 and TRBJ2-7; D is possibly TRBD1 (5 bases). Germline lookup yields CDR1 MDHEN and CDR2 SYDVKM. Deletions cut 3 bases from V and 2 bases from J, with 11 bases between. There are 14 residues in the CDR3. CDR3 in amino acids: CASSLFQGAYEQYF. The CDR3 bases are TGTGCCAGCAGTTTGTTCCAGGGCGCCTACGAGCAGTACTTC.

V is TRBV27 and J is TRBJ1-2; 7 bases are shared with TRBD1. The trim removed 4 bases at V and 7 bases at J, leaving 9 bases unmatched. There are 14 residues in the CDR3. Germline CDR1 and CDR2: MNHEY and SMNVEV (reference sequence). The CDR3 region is CASSSFKGAPGYTF. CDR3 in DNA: TGTGCCAGCAGTTCGTTTAAGGGGGCGCCTGGCTACACCTTC.

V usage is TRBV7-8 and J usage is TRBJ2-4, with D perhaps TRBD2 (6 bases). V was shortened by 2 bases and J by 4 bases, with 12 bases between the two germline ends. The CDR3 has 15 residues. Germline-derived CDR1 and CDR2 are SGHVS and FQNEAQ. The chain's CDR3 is CASSLTGTPKNIQYF. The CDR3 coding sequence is TGTGCCAGCAGCTTAACCGGGACTCCTAAAAACATTCAGTACTTC. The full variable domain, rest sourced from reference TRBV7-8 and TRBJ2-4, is GAGVSQSPRYKVAKRGQDVALRCDPISGHVSLFWYQQALGQGPEFLTYFQNEAQLDKSGLPSDRFFAERPEGSVSTLKIQRTQQEDSAVYLCASSLTGTPKNIQYFGAGTRLSVL.

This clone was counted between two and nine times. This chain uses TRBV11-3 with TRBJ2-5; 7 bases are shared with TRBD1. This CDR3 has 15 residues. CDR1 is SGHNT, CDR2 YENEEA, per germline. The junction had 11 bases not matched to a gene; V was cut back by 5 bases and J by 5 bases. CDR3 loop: CASSPGDSNWETQYF. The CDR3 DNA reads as TGTGCCAGCAGCCCCGGGGACAGCAATTGGGAGACCCAGTACTTC. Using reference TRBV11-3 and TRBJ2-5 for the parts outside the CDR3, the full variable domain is EAGVVQSPRYKIIEKKQPVAFWCNPISGHNTLYWYLQNLGQGPELLIRYENEEAVDDSQLPKDRFSAERLKGVDSTLKIQPAELGDSAVYLCASSPGDSNWETQYFGPGTRLLVL.

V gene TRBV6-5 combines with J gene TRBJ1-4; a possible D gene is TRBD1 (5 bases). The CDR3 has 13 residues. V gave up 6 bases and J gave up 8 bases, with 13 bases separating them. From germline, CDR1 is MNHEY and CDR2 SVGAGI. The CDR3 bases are TGTGCCAGCAGGGCAGCGGGGGAAGAAAAACTGTTTTTT. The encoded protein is CASRAAGEEKLFF.

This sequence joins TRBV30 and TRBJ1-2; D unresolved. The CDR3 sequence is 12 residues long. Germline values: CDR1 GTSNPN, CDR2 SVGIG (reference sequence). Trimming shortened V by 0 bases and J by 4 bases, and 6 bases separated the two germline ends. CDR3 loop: CAWSVNSYGYTF. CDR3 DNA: TGTGCCTGGAGTGTGAATTCCTATGGCTACACCTTC. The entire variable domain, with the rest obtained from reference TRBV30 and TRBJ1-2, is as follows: SQTIHQWPATLVQPVGSPLSLECTVEGTSNPNLYWYRQAAGRGLQLLFYSVGIGQISSEVPQNLSASRPQDRQFILSSKKLLLSDSGFYLCAWSVNSYGYTFGSGTRLTVV.

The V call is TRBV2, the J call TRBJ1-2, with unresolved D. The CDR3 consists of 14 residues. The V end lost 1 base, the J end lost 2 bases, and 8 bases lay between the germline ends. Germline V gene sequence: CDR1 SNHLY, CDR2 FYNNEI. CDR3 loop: CASSEGQVNYGYTF. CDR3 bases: TGTGCCAGCAGTGAAGGCCAGGTCAACTATGGCTACACCTTC.

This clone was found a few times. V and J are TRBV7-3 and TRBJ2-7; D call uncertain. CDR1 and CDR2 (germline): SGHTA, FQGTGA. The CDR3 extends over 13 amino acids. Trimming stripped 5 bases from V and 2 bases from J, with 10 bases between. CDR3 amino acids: CASSIGEPYEQYF. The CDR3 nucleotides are TGTGCCAGCAGCATCGGTGAGCCCTACGAGCAGTACTTC.

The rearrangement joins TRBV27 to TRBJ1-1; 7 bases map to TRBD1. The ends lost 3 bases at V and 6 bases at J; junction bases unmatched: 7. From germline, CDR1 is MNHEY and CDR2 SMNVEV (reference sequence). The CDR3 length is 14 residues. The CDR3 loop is CASSFSQGTPEAFF. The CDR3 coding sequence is TGTGCCAGCAGTTTTTCACAGGGGACCCCTGAAGCTTTCTTT.

The CDR3 DNA follows: TGTGCCAGTAGGGTGGGAGGCGTGAACACTGAAGCTTTCTTT. This translates into CASRVGGVNTEAFF. The chain couples TRBV19 to TRBJ1-1; D is unclear. Per germline, CDR1 LNHDA and CDR2 SQIVND (reference sequence). This CDR3 is 14 amino acids long. V was clipped by 6 bases and J by 0 bases, with 11 bases between them.

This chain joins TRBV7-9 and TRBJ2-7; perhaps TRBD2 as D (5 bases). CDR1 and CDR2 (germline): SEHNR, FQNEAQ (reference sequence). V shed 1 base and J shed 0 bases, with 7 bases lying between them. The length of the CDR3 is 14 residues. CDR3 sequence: CASSLGGNSYEQYF. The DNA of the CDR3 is TGTGCCAGCAGCTTAGGAGGGAACTCCTACGAGCAGTACTTC.

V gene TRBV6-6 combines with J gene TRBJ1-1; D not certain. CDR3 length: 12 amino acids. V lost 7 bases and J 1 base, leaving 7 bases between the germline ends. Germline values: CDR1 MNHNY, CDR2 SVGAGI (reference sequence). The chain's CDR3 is CASTKRNTEAFF. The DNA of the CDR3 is TGTGCCAGCACCAAGCGGAACACTGAAGCTTTCTTT.